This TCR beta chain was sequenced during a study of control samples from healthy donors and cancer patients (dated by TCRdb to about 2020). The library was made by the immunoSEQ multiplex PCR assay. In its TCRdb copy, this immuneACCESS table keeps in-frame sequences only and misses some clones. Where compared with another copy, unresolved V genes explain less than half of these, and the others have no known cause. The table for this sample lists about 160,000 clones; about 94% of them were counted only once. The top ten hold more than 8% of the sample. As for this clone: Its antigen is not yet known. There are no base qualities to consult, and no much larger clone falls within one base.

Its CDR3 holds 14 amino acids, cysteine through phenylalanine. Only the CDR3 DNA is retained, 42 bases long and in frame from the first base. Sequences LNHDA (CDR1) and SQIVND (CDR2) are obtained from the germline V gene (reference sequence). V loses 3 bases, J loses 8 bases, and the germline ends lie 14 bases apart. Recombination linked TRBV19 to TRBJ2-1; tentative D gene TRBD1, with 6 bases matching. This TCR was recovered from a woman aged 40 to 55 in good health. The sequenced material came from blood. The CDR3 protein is CASSILQGLDEQFF. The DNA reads TGTGCCAGTAGTATCCTCCAGGGGTTGGATGAGCAGTTCTTC.